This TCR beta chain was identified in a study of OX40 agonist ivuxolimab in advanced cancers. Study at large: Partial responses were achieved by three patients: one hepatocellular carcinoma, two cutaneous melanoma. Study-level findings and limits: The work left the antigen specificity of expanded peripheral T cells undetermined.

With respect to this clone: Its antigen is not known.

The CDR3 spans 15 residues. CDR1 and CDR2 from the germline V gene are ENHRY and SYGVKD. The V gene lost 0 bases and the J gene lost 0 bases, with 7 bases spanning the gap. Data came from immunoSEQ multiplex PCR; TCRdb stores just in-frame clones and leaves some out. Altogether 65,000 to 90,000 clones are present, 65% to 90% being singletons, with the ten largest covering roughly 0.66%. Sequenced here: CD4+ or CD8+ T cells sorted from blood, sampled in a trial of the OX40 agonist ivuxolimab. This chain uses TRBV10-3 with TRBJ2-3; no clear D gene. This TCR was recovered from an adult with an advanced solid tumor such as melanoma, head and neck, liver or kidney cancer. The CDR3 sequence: CAISESPSSTDTQYF. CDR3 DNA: TGTGCCATCAGTGAGTCACCTTCGAGCACAGATACGCAGTATTTT.